One TCR beta chain is described in this entry. Its antigen is still unknown. After isolation, RNA underwent reverse transcription to generate cDNA as the sequencing template. Data came from immunoSEQ multiplex PCR; TCRdb stores just in-frame clones and leaves some out. This repertoire shows roughly 59,000 clones, approximately 45% found once; its top ten account for approximately 17%. CDR3 length: 14 residues. Germline V gives CDR1 SEHNR, CDR2 FQNEAQ (reference sequence). Trimming shortened V by 6 bases and J by 3 bases, and 15 bases separated the two germline ends. The sample belongs to a study of CD8+ T cells in alopecia areata. Study-level information: Tofacitinib administration to treated patients was oral, at 5 to 10 mg twice daily. General study results and limits: Mouse data revealed clearer TCR sharing than patient data did, a gap possibly tied to HLA.

The sequencing here drew on CD8+ T cells sorted from blood, taken at week 0. The sequence was obtained from a human donor with alopecia areata. This chain joins TRBV7-9 and TRBJ2-7; D remains ambiguous. CDR3 loop: CASRSGSLSYEQYF. The CDR3 nucleotides read TGTGCCAGCAGGTCTGGCAGCCTGAGCTACGAGCAGTACTTC.